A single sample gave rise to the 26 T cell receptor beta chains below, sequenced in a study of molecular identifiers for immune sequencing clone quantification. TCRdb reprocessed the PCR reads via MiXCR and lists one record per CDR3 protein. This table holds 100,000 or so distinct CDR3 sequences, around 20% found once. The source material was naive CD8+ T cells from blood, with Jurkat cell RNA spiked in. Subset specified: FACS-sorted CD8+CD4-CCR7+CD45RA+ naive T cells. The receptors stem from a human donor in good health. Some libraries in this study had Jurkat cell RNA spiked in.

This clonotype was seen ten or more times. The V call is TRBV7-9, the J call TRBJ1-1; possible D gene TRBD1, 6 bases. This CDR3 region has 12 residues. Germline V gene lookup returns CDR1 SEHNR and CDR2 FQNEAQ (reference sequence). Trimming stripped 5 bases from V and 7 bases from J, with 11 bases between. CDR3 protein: CASSPGQSEAFF. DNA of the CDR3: TGTGCCAGCAGCCCAGGACAGAGTGAAGCTTTCTTT.

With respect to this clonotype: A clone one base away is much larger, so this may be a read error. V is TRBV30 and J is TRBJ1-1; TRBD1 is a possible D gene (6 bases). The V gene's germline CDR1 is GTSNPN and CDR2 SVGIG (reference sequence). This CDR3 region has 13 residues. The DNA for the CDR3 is TGTGCCTTGAGTCCGGGGGCCGACACTGAAGCTTTCTTT. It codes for CALSPGADTEAFF.

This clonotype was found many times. CDR3: CASSARTSGASGTQYF. The CDR3 coding sequence is TGTGCCAGTAGTGCAAGGACTAGCGGGGCCTCGGGGACCCAGTACTTC. V usage is TRBV19 and J usage is TRBJ2-5, with 12 positions matching TRBD2. Germline V gives CDR1 LNHDA, CDR2 SQIVND (reference sequence). There are 16 residues in the CDR3. V dropped 5 bases and J dropped 7; count of bases not matched to a gene: 11.

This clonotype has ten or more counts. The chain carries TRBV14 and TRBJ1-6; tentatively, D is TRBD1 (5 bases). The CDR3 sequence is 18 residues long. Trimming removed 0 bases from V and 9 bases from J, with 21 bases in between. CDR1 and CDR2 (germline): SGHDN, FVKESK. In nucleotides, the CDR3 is TGTGCCAGCAGCCAAGATTTAGGGGCCGGGGTGGATTCTTCACCCCTCCACTTT. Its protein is CASSQDLGAGVDSSPLHF.

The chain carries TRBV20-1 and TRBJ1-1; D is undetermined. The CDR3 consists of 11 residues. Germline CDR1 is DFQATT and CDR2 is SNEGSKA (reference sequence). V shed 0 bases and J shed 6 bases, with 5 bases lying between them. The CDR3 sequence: CSARDVSEAFF. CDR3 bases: TGCAGTGCTAGAGATGTTTCTGAAGCTTTCTTT.

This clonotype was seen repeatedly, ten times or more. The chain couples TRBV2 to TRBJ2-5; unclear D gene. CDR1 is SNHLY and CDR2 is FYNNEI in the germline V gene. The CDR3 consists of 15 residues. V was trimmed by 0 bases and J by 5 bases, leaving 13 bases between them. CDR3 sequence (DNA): TGTGCCAGCAGTGAAGCTTTCGGTCTGTGGGAGACCCAGTACTTC. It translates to CASSEAFGLWETQYF.

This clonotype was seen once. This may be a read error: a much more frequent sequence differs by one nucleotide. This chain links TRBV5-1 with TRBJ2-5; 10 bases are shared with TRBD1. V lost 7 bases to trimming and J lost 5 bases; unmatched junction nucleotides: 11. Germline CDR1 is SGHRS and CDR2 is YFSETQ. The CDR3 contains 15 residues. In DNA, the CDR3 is TGCGCCAGCGGCGTCGGGACAGGGGCTGGGGAGACCCAGTACTTC. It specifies CASGVGTGAGETQYF. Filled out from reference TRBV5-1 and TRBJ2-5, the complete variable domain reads KAGVTQTPRYLIKTRGQQVTLSCSPISGHRSVSWYQQTPGQGLQFLFEYFSETQRNKGNFPGRFSGRQFSNSRSEMNVSTLELGDSALYLCASGVGTGAGETQYFGPGTRLLVL.

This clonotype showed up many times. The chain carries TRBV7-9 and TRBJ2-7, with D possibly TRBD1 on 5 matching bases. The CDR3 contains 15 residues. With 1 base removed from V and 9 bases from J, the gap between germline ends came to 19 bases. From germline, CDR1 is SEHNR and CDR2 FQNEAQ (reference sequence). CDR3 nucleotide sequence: TGTGCCAGCAGCTTAGATCAGGGCGGTGTGACGGTGCAGTACTTC. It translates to CASSLDQGGVTVQYF. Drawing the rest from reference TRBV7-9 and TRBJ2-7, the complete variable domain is DTGVSQNPRHKITKRGQNVTFRCDPISEHNRLYWYRQTLGQGPEFLTYFQNEAQLEKSRLLSDRFSAERPKGSFSTLEIQRTEQGDSAMYLCASSLDQGGVTVQYFGPGTRLTVT.

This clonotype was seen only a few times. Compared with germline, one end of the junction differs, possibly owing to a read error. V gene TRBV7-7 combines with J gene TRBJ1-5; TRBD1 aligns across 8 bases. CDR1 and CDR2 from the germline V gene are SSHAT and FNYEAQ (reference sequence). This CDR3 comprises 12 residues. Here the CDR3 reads CASSRDRQAPLF. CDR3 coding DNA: TGTGCCAGCAGTCGGGACAGGCAGGCTCCGCTTTTT.

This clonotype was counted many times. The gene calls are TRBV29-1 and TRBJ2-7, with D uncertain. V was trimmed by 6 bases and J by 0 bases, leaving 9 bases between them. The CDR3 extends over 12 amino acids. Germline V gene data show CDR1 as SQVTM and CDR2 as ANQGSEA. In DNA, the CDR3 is TGCAGCGTCCGAACGCACTCCTACGAGCAGTACTTC. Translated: CSVRTHSYEQYF.

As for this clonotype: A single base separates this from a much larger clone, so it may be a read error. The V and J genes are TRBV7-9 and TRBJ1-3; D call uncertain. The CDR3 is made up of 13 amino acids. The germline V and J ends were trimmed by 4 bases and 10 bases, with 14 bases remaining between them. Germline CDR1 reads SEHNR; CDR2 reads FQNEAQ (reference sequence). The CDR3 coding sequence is TGTGCCAGCAGCTCAGCGCCTGATTGGACCATATATTTT. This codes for CASSSAPDWTIYF.

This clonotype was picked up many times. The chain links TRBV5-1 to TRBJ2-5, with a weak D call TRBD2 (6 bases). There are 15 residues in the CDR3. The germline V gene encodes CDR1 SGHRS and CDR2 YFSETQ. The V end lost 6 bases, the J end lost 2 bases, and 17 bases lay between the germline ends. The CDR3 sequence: CASTWEAGFQETQYF. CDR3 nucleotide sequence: TGCGCCAGCACCTGGGAGGCCGGGTTTCAAGAGACCCAGTACTTC.

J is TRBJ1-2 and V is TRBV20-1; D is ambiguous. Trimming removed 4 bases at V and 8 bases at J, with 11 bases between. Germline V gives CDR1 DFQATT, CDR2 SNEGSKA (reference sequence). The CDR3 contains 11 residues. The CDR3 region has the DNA TGCAGTGCTAATGTAAGAGTCGGCTACACCTTC. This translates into CSANVRVGYTF.

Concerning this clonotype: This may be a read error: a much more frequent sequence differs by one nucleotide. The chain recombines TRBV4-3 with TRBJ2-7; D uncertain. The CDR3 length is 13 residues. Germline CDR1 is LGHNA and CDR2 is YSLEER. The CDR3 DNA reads TGCGCCAGCGGCCAATTTATTTCCTACGAGCAGTACTTC. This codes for CASGQFISYEQYF.

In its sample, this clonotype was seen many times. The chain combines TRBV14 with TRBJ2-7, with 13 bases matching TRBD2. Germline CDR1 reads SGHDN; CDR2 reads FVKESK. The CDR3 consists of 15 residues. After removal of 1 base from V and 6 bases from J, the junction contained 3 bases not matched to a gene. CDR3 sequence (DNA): TGTGCCAGCAGCCAAGGGACTAGCGGGAGATCCGAGCAGTACTTC. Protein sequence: CASSQGTSGRSEQYF.

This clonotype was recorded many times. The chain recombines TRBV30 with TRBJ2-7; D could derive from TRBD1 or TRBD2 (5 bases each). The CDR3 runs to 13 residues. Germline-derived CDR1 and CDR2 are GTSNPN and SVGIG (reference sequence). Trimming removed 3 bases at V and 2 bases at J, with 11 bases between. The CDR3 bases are TGTGCCTGGAGCGTCGGGGACGCCTACGAGCAGTACTTC. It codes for CAWSVGDAYEQYF.

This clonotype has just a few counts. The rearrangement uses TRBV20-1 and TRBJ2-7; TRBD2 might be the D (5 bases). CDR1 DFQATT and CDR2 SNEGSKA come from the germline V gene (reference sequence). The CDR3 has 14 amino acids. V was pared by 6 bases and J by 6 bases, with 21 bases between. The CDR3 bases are TGCAGTGCCCCGTACTATAGCGTCCTTGCCGAGCAGTACTTC. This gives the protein CSAPYYSVLAEQYF.

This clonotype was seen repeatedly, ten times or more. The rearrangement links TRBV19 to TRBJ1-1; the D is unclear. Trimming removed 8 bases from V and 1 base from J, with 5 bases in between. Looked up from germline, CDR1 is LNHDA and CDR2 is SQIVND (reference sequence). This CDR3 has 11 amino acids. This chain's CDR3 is CASARNTEAFF. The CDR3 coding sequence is TGTGCCAGTGCGAGGAACACTGAAGCTTTCTTT.

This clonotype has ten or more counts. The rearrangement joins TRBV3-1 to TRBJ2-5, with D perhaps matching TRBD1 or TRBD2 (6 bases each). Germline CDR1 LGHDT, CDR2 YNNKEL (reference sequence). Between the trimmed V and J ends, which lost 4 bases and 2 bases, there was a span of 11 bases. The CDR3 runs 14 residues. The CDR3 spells CASSPGDWQETQYF. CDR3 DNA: TGTGCCAGCAGCCCAGGGGACTGGCAAGAGACCCAGTACTTC.

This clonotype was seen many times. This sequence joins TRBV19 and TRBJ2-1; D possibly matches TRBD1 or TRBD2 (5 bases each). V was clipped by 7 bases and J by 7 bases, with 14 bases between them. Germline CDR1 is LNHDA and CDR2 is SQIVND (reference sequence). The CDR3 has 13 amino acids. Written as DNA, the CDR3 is TGTGCCAGTACCTCCCTGGGGACGAATGAGCAGTTCTTC. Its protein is CASTSLGTNEQFF.

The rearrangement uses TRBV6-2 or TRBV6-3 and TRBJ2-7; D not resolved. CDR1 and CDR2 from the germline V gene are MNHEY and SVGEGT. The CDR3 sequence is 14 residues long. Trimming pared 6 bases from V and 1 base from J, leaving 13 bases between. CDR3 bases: TGTGCCAGCAGCCCCAGGCCCTCTTCCTACGAGCAGTACTTC. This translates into CASSPRPSSYEQYF.

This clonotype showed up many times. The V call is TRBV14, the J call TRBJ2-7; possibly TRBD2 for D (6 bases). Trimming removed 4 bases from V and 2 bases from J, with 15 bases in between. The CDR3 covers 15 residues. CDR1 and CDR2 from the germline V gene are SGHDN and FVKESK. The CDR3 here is CASSPGLPWAYEQYF. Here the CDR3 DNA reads TGTGCCAGCAGCCCGGGACTCCCGTGGGCCTACGAGCAGTACTTC.

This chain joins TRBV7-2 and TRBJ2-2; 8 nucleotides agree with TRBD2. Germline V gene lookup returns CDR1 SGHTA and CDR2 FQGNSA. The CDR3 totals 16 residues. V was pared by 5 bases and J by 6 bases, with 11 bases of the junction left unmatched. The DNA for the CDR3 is TGTGCCAGCAGCCAAGGACTAGCTGGGGGGGCCGGGGAGCTGTTTTTT. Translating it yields CASSQGLAGGAGELFF. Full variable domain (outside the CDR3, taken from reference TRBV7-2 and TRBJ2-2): GAGVSQSPSNKVTEKGKDVELRCDPISGHTALYWYRQSLGQGLEFLIYFQGNSAPDKSGLPSDRFSAERTGGSVSTLTIQRTQQEDSAVYLCASSQGLAGGAGELFFGEGSRLTVL.

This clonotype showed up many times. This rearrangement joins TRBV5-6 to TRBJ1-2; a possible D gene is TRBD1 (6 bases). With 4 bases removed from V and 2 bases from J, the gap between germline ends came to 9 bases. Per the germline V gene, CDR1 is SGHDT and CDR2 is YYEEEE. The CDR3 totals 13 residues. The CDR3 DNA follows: TGTGCCAGCAGCGAGGGACAAAACTATGGCTACACCTTC. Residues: CASSEGQNYGYTF.

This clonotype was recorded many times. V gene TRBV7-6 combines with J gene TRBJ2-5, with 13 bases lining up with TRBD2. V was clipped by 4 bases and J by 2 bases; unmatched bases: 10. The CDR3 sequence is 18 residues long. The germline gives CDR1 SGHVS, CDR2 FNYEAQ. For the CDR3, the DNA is TGTGCCAGCAGCTCTACCGAGACTAGCGGGGGGCTTCAAGAGACCCAGTACTTC. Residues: CASSSTETSGGLQETQYF.

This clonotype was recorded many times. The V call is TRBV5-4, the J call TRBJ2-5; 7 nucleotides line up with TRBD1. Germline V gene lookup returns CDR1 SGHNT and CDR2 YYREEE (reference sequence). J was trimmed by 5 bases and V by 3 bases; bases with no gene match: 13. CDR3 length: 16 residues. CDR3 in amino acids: CASSYMTGTVAETQYF. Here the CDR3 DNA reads TGTGCCAGCAGCTACATGACCGGGACAGTGGCGGAGACCCAGTACTTC.